This T cell receptor (beta chain) was recovered during a study of CD8+ T cells in alopecia areata. Per the germline V gene, CDR1 is SGHDT and CDR2 is YYEEEE. CDR3 size: 15 residues. The V and J ends lost 0 bases and 1 base respectively, with 9 bases between them. RNA was isolated and reverse transcribed to cDNA, the sequencing template. Using immunoSEQ multiplex PCR, the repertoire was profiled, and TCRdb retains in-frame clones only, with some absent. Among roughly 250,000 clones listed, roughly two thirds were seen once. This receptor was taken from a human donor with alopecia areata. The sequencing used CD4+ T cells sorted from blood, collected at week 0. V gene TRBV5-6 combines with J gene TRBJ2-3; D gene ambiguous. Written as DNA, the CDR3 is TGTGCCAGCAGCTTGGGGGTTTCCCGCACAGATACGCAGTATTTT. Its protein is CASSLGVSRTDTQYF.